These 27 T cell receptor beta chains were sequenced from one sample in a study of HIV-infected children after antiretroviral therapy interruption. A 3' RACE protocol on RNA, with unique molecular identifiers, produced the TCR library. TCRdb itself ran the 3' RACE reads through MiXCR, one entry per CDR3 protein. The sample contains tens of thousands of distinct CDR3 sequences, about 7% of which appear only once. Regarding treatment: PENTA 11 planned treatment interruption arm or continuous ART arm. Source: CD45RA+ CD4+ T cells from PBMCs, pooled from several time points, taken from a donor given antiretroviral therapy, either interrupted or continuous. As for subset: naive CD4+ CD45RA+ CD45RO- T cells. The receptor source for this set is a pool of human donors with HIV.

By share of the sample, this clonotype is medium-sized. A read error may account for a junction end that differs from germline. The chain employs TRBV12-3 or TRBV12-4 and TRBJ2-7; D possibly uses TRBD1 or TRBD2 (5 bases each). The CDR3 runs to 15 residues. This CDR3 reads CASSLDTTGTYEQYF. Here the CDR3 DNA reads TGTGCAAGCAGCTTAGATACGACTGGGACCTATGAACAGTACTTC.

In this sample, this clonotype turned up many times. The CDR3 bases are TGTGCCACCAGCAGGTCTAGGTCTTCCGGGGCCAACGTCCTGACTTTC. Its protein is CATSRSRSSGANVLTF. The J gene is TRBJ2-6, the V gene TRBV15; D unresolved. The V end was cut by 3 bases, the J end by 4 bases, with 13 bases between. Germline V gene sequence: CDR1 LNHNV, CDR2 YYDKDF (reference sequence). This CDR3 spans 16 amino acids. Full variable domain (outside the CDR3, taken from reference TRBV15 and TRBJ2-6): DAMVIQNPRYQVTQFGKPVTLSCSQTLNHNVMYWYQQKSSQAPKLLFHYYDKDFNNEADTPDNFQSRRPNTSFCFLDIRSPGLGDTAMYLCATSRSRSSGANVLTFGAGSRLTVL.

There are many counts of this clonotype. The rearrangement joins TRBV12-3 or TRBV12-4 to TRBJ1-4; D remains unclear. This CDR3 has 14 residues. The V end was cut by 6 bases, the J end by 2 bases, with 10 bases between. The CDR3 DNA follows: TGTGCCAGCAGCTTCCAACAGACTAATGAAAAACTGTTTTTT. Its protein product is CASSFQQTNEKLFF.

Many counts were recorded for this clonotype. V gene TRBV20-1 combines with J gene TRBJ1-2; 12 bases align to TRBD1. This CDR3 spans 12 amino acids. The germline V gene has CDR1 DFQATT and CDR2 SNEGSKA (reference sequence). This CDR3 is CRSGQGAGGYTF. CDR3 DNA: TGCAGATCGGGACAGGGGGCGGGTGGCTACACCTTC.

The V gene is TRBV6-5, the J gene TRBJ1-2; possibly TRBD1 for D (6 bases). The V and J ends lost 4 bases and 5 bases respectively, with 29 bases between them. CDR3 size: 19 residues. CDR1 and CDR2 (germline): MNHEY, SVGAGI. CDR3 in amino acids: CASSSTFGDKGLRLYGYTF. The DNA for the CDR3 is TGTGCCAGCAGTTCCACCTTCGGGGACAAAGGGCTCCGACTATATGGCTACACCTTC.

About this clonotype itself: This may be a read error, as it is one base from a much larger clone. The J gene is TRBJ2-1, the V gene TRBV11-2; D remains ambiguous. The CDR3 totals 14 residues. Germline loops: CDR1 SGHAT, CDR2 FQNNGV. CDR3 protein: CASSFSINSLERFF. The CDR3 DNA sequence: TGTGCCAGCAGCTTTTCTATCAACTCTTTGGAGCGGTTCTTC.

This clonotype was counted ten times or more. The chain is built from TRBV28 and TRBJ1-1; 7 bases agree with TRBD1. Germline V gives CDR1 MDHEN, CDR2 SYDVKM. The CDR3 has 14 amino acids. V gave up 7 bases and J gave up 0 bases; unmatched junction bases: 5. CDR3 nucleotides: TGTGCCAGCAACCGTGGGACAGTGAACACTGAAGCTTTCTTT. Translating it yields CASNRGTVNTEAFF.

This clonotype appeared a few times. The CDR3 bases are TGTGCCAGCAGCTTACCCGGACAGGGGGATTGCACCTTC. Its protein is CASSLPGQGDCTF. This sequence joins TRBV7-8 and TRBJ1-2; 10 positions match TRBD1. Germline CDR1 reads SGHVS; CDR2 reads FQNEAQ. The junction had 7 bases not matched to a gene; V was cut back by 2 bases and J by 13 bases. This CDR3 has 13 amino acids.

Ten or more counts support this clonotype. The chain employs TRBV20-1 and TRBJ2-4; D not certain. V lost 3 bases to trimming and J lost 1 base, with 13 bases between them. Germline CDR1 reads DFQATT; CDR2 reads SNEGSKA (reference sequence). This CDR3 has 15 residues. As DNA, the CDR3 is TGCAGTGCTAGGGACCTGACCCTGGCCAAAAACATTCAGTACTTC. Translated: CSARDLTLAKNIQYF.

The chain uses TRBV6-1 and TRBJ2-3; unclear D gene. Germline-derived CDR1 and CDR2 are MNHNS and SASEGT. The CDR3 runs to 15 residues. Trimming removed 5 bases at V and 1 base at J, with 13 bases between. CDR3: CASSQPPRGTDTQYF. The CDR3 DNA reads as TGTGCCAGCAGTCAACCCCCTCGGGGCACAGATACGCAGTATTTT.

This clonotype was observed at least ten times. V usage is TRBV11-2 and J usage is TRBJ2-4; tentative D call: TRBD2 (6 bases). Germline V gives CDR1 SGHAT, CDR2 FQNNGV. Trimming took off 5 bases at V and 0 bases at J, with 17 bases between the two ends. The CDR3 is 17 residues long. CDR3 region: CASSLPPSVLAKNIQYF. The CDR3 nucleotides read TGTGCCAGCAGCCTCCCCCCTAGCGTACTAGCCAAAAACATTCAGTACTTC. Full variable domain (rest looked up from reference TRBV11-2 and TRBJ2-4): EAGVAQSPRYKIIEKRQSVAFWCNPISGHATLYWYQQILGQGPKLLIQFQNNGVVDDSQLPKDRFSAERLKGVDSTLKIQPAKLEDSAVYLCASSLPPSVLAKNIQYFGAGTRLSVL.

This clonotype counts as medium-sized. The junction departs from the called germline gene at one end, perhaps through a read error. V usage is TRBV4-1 and J usage is TRBJ2-5; 12 bases are shared with TRBD1. The CDR3 is 16 residues long. The germline V gene has CDR1 MGHRA and CDR2 YSYEKL. The CDR3 region has the DNA TGTGCCAGCAGCCAAGACCGGGACAGGGGGCAAGACACCCAGTACTTT. Amino acids: CASSQDRDRGQDTQYF.

The V gene is TRBV12-2, the J gene TRBJ2-7; the D segment call TRBD1 is taken from the table without a DNA check. TRBV12-2 is designated a pseudogene. The CDR3 sequence is 17 residues long. In nucleotides, the CDR3 is TGTGCAAGTCGCAAGTCGCGGACAGGCAAAGGCTCCTACGAGCAGTACTTC. Translation gives CASRKSRTGKGSYEQYF.

This clonotype showed up many times. The rearrangement links TRBV6-1 to TRBJ2-5, with 9 bases identical to TRBD1. V lost 9 bases, J lost 4 bases, and 15 bases stayed unmatched. The CDR3 covers 16 residues. Per the germline V gene, CDR1 is MNHNS and CDR2 is SASEGT. The CDR3 nucleotides are TGTGCCAGAAGAGCTGAGAGTGACAGGGGGAGAGAGACCCAGTACTTC. Residues: CARRAESDRGRETQYF.

This clonotype was observed at least ten times. The chain recombines TRBV6-2 or TRBV6-3 with TRBJ1-3; D gene unclear. CDR1 and CDR2 (germline): MNHEY, SVGEGT. The CDR3 has 13 residues. The germline V and J ends were trimmed by 4 bases and 2 bases, with 6 bases remaining between them. The CDR3 spells CASSSGPGNTIYF. CDR3 in DNA: TGTGCCAGCAGTTCCGGACCTGGAAACACCATATATTTT.

The V gene is TRBV28, the J gene TRBJ2-5, with TRBD2 identical over 12 bases. Germline V lookup: CDR1 MDHEN, CDR2 SYDVKM. Trimming at V came to 2 bases and at J to 5 bases, leaving 6 bases not matched to a gene. This CDR3 contains 16 residues. In DNA, the CDR3 is TGTGCCAGCAGTTTACTAGCGGGAGGGGGTAGCGAGACCCAGTACTTC. This gives the protein CASSLLAGGGSETQYF.

In its sample, this clonotype was seen many times. The gene calls are TRBV2 and TRBJ1-1; 7 bases agree with TRBD1. V trimming: 6 bases; J trimming: 14 bases; junction bases outside the gene matches: 12. Germline V CDR1 and CDR2: SNHLY, FYNNEI. The CDR3 loop spans 12 amino acids. The CDR3 spells CASSHRGTEVFF. CDR3 DNA: TGTGCCAGCAGCCACAGGGGCACAGAAGTCTTCTTT.

There are many counts of this clonotype. The chain carries TRBV19 and TRBJ2-1; D unclear. CDR3 length: 15 amino acids. V was clipped by 3 bases and J by 3 bases, with 12 bases between them. Germline CDR1 and CDR2: LNHDA and SQIVND (reference sequence). The CDR3 sequence: CASSISSVVYNEQFF. The CDR3 DNA reads as TGTGCCAGTAGTATTTCTTCGGTAGTCTACAATGAGCAGTTCTTC. Combining the CDR3 with reference TRBV19 and TRBJ2-1 gives the whole variable domain DGGITQSPKYLFRKEGQNVTLSCEQNLNHDAMYWYRQDPGQGLRLIYYSQIVNDFQKGDIAEGYSVSREKKESFPLTVTSAQKNPTAFYLCASSISSVVYNEQFFGPGTRLTVL.

The table lists this clonotype with many counts. The rearrangement joins TRBV7-2 to TRBJ2-1; D uncertain. CDR3 length equals 15 residues. V lost 1 base, J lost 0 bases, and 7 bases lay in between. Germline V gives CDR1 SGHTA, CDR2 FQGNSA. In DNA, the CDR3 is TGTGCCAGCAGCTTAGATGGGGACTCCTACAATGAGCAGTTCTTC. This translates into CASSLDGDSYNEQFF.

This clonotype was counted ten times or more. The V call is TRBV6-2 or TRBV6-3, the J call TRBJ1-1, with D perhaps matching TRBD1 (5 bases). Looked up from germline, CDR1 is MNHEY and CDR2 is SVGEGT. V was clipped by 0 bases and J by 1 base, with 9 bases between them. CDR3 length equals 15 residues. The CDR3 region has the DNA TGTGCCAGCAGTTACTCCCTCAGGGCGAACACTGAAGCTTTCTTT. Protein sequence: CASSYSLRANTEAFF.

This clonotype appeared many times. An end of the junction differs from the germline gene, which may be a read error. The CDR3 DNA follows: TGTGCCAGCAGTACCGGACAGGGGGCATATGAACAGTACTTC. It encodes CASSTGQGAYEQYF. J is TRBJ2-7 and V is TRBV19; TRBD1 matches at 11 bases. There are 14 residues in the CDR3. The V gene's germline CDR1 is LNHDA and CDR2 SQIVND (reference sequence).

This clonotype was counted ten times or more. V gene TRBV14 combines with J gene TRBJ1-1, with D tentatively TRBD1 (6 bases). V lost 0 bases and J lost 3, with 14 bases in between. The CDR3 runs 16 residues. Germline CDR1 SGHDN, CDR2 FVKESK. The DNA for the CDR3 is TGTGCCAGCAGCCAAGAGGATCGGGGGGCCTACACTGAAGCTTTCTTT. Its protein is CASSQEDRGAYTEAFF.

There are many counts of this clonotype. This chain joins TRBV5-4 and TRBJ1-1, with a possible D match to TRBD1 (5 bases). Germline-derived CDR1 and CDR2 are SGHNT and YYREEE (reference sequence). V was clipped by 4 bases and J by 4 bases, with 14 bases between them. There are 14 residues in the CDR3. The CDR3 region has the DNA TGTGCCAGCAGCGCTGACAGTCTAGGCACTGAAGCTTTCTTT. Its translation: CASSADSLGTEAFF.

The table lists this clonotype with many counts. This sequence joins TRBV20-1 and TRBJ2-2; 10 bases fit TRBD2. There are 16 residues in the CDR3. Germline V gene lookup returns CDR1 DFQATT and CDR2 SNEGSKA (reference sequence). V trimming: 0 bases; J trimming: 6 bases; junction bases outside the gene matches: 7. CDR3 coding DNA: TGCAGTGCTAGAGATCCAAGCGGGGGGGCCCCCGGGGAGCTGTTTTTT. It translates to CSARDPSGGAPGELFF.

This clonotype has just a few counts. The chain combines TRBV14 with TRBJ2-3, with no clear D. This CDR3 is 13 amino acids long. The V gene's germline CDR1 is SGHDN and CDR2 FVKESK. V lost 1 base and J lost 9, with 11 bases in between. The CDR3 sequence is CASSQGSRATQYF. Here the CDR3 DNA reads TGTGCCAGCAGCCAAGGGAGCCGAGCGACGCAGTATTTT.

This rearrangement joins TRBV6-2 or TRBV6-3 to TRBJ2-3, with D tentatively TRBD2 (5 bases). V lost 8 bases, J lost 0 bases, and 9 bases lay in between. The germline gives CDR1 MNHEY, CDR2 SVGEGT. The CDR3 has 13 residues. The CDR3 is CASGLRSTDTQYF. In DNA form, the CDR3 reads TGTGCCAGCGGACTTAGGAGCACAGATACGCAGTATTTT.

This clonotype was seen a handful of times. The chain combines TRBV7-9 with TRBJ1-1, with D unresolved. The CDR3 totals 13 residues. V was clipped by 0 bases and J by 5 bases, with 7 bases between them. CDR1 and CDR2 from the germline V gene are SEHNR and FQNEAQ (reference sequence). Written as DNA, the CDR3 is TGTGCCAGCAGCTTAGCGGTGGGAACTGAAGCTTTCTTT. Its translation is CASSLAVGTEAFF.